These 30 T cell receptor beta chains came from one sample sequenced in a study of CD8+CD57+ T cells in acquired aplastic anemia. Genomic DNA acted as the template from which TCR beta VDJ combination and CDR3 sequence profiling were carried out. TCRdb reprocessed the reads via MiXCR and lists one record per CDR3 protein. The sample includes hundreds of thousands of distinct CDR3 sequences, about a third seen only once; the top ten take under 0.95%. Those patients picked for sequencing had displayed CD8+CD57+ cell expansion on flow cytometry. The specimen was sorted CD4+, CD8+, or CD8+CD57+ T cells (not recorded which) from PBMCs. The receptors derive from a human donor with aplastic anemia.

The chain joins TRBV20-1 to TRBJ1-3; D ambiguous. CDR1 DFQATT and CDR2 SNEGSKA come from the germline V gene (reference sequence). The CDR3 spans 18 residues. Trimming cost V 3 bases and J 1 base, with 22 bases left between them. CDR3 region: CSASFGSSPGSSGNTIYF. The CDR3 coding sequence is TGCAGTGCTAGTTTCGGGTCCAGCCCGGGAAGTTCTGGAAACACCATATATTTT.

This clonotype was counted a few times. The J gene is TRBJ2-7, the V gene TRBV2, with 7 bases lining up with TRBD2. Trimming at V came to 6 bases and at J to 3 bases, leaving 5 bases not matched to a gene. This CDR3 has 13 amino acids. Per the germline V gene, CDR1 is SNHLY and CDR2 is FYNNEI. CDR3 sequence (DNA): TGTGCCAGCAGCCGGGGGGTAGTCTACGAGCAGTACTTC. Translating it yields CASSRGVVYEQYF.

The chain carries TRBV2 and TRBJ2-7; the D is unclear. Trimming stripped 3 bases from V and 0 bases from J, with 12 bases between. This CDR3 has 15 amino acids. Germline lookup yields CDR1 SNHLY and CDR2 FYNNEI. The CDR3 loop is CASSDRQGPSYEQYF. In DNA, the CDR3 is TGTGCCAGCAGTGACAGACAAGGGCCCTCCTACGAGCAGTACTTC.

This clonotype was seen at least ten times. The rearrangement joins TRBV15 to TRBJ2-1, with D possibly being TRBD2 (6 bases). The germline V gene encodes CDR1 LNHNV and CDR2 YYDKDF (reference sequence). This CDR3 spans 15 amino acids. Trimming removed 1 base from V and 4 bases from J, with 11 bases in between. The CDR3 coding sequence is TGTGCCACCAGCAGAGTCGGGGCGGGGTACAATGAGCAGTTCTTC. Translating it yields CATSRVGAGYNEQFF.

This clonotype was detected a few times. This chain connects TRBV20-1 to TRBJ1-5, with 7 bases fitting TRBD1. This CDR3 spans 18 amino acids. The trim removed 3 bases at V and 0 bases at J, leaving 14 bases unmatched. Per germline, CDR1 DFQATT and CDR2 SNEGSKA (reference sequence). The CDR3 is CSARAGTEPLNSNQPQHF. The CDR3 region has the DNA TGCAGTGCTAGGGCAGGGACAGAGCCTTTAAATAGCAATCAGCCCCAGCATTTT.

The table lists this clonotype with many counts. The chain links TRBV25-1 to TRBJ1-3, with no clear D. Germline lookup yields CDR1 MGHDK and CDR2 SYGVNS. The CDR3 totals 16 residues. V was trimmed by 1 base and J by 0 bases, leaving 10 bases between them. The CDR3 here is CASSEWTWNSGNTIYF. The CDR3, as DNA: TGTGCCAGCAGTGAATGGACCTGGAACTCTGGAAACACCATATATTTT.

On this clonotype itself: An end of the junction does not agree with germline; a read error may underlie this. V and J are TRBV11-1 and TRBJ2-1; perhaps D is TRBD1 or TRBD2 (6 bases each). Germline loops: CDR1 SGHAT, CDR2 FQDESV (reference sequence). The CDR3 spans 16 residues. Here the CDR3 reads CASSLAHGQTRSEQFF. As DNA, the CDR3 is TGTGCCAGCAGTTTAGCGCATGGACAGACTAGGAGTGAGCAGTTCTTC.

As concerns this clonotype: As the CDR3 is not closed by the conserved phenylalanine or tryptophan, this likely results from a read error. The chain joins TRBV7-9 to TRBJ2-7; D could derive from TRBD1 or TRBD2 (5 bases each). The CDR3 consists of 14 residues. Looked up from germline, CDR1 is SEHNR and CDR2 is FQNEAQ (reference sequence). V was pared by 1 base and J by 7 bases, with 14 bases between. The CDR3 protein is CASSLVGPEGEQYL. The CDR3 DNA is TGTGCCAGCAGCTTAGTGGGCCCTGAGGGGGAGCAGTACCTC.

This clonotype has only a few counts. This chain connects TRBV9 to TRBJ2-1; D gene uncertain. Trimming removed 1 base at V and 0 bases at J, with 14 bases between. From germline, CDR1 is SGDLS and CDR2 YYNGEE. CDR3 length equals 17 residues. CDR3 region: CASSVTPQRSSYNEQFF. The CDR3 coding sequence is TGTGCCAGCAGCGTAACCCCCCAACGAAGCTCCTACAATGAGCAGTTCTTC.

This clonotype occurred a few times. The chain links TRBV20-1 to TRBJ1-5, with 7 nucleotides matching TRBD1. CDR1 and CDR2 from the germline V gene are DFQATT and SNEGSKA (reference sequence). There are 16 residues in the CDR3. The V segment lost 4 bases and the J segment 2 bases; nucleotides outside the gene matches: 11. Here the CDR3 reads CSATETGWIGNQPQHF. The CDR3 DNA reads as TGCAGTGCTACTGAGACAGGGTGGATTGGCAATCAGCCCCAGCATTTT.

With respect to this clonotype: Its ends do not fully match the called genes, so a read error is possible. The V gene is TRBV2, the J gene TRBJ1-4; weak D call: TRBD1 (6 bases). This CDR3 region has 8 residues. Germline V gene sequence: CDR1 SNHLY, CDR2 FYNNEI. The CDR3 region is CASSVQGF. The CDR3 coding sequence is TGTGCCAGCAGTGTACAGGGCTTT.

This clonotype was observed at least ten times. J is TRBJ2-7 and V is TRBV12-3 or TRBV12-4, with 8 bases identical to TRBD2. The CDR3 runs to 13 residues. The V gene end was trimmed by 2 bases and the J gene end by 6 bases; junction bases not matched to a gene: 3. CDR3 in DNA: TGTGCCAGCAGTTTAAGGCTAGCGGGCGAGCAGTACTTC. This codes for CASSLRLAGEQYF.

The sample holds one count of this clonotype. This clone may be a read error of a much larger clone one base away. This rearrangement joins TRBV5-1 to TRBJ2-7; D is perhaps TRBD2 (5 bases). The CDR3 contains 16 residues. Germline CDR1 SGHRS, CDR2 YFSETQ. Trimming removed 0 bases from V and 5 bases from J, with 18 bases in between. The CDR3 DNA sequence: TGCGCCAGCAGCTTGGAGGCTAGCAGCCTTACCCACGAGCAGTACTTC. It is translated as CASSLEASSLTHEQYF.

This chain connects TRBV7-9 to TRBJ1-2; tentative D call: TRBD1 (6 bases). The ends were cut back, 6 bases at V and 8 bases at J, with 22 bases in the middle. CDR3 length: 15 residues. Per germline, CDR1 SEHNR and CDR2 FQNEAQ (reference sequence). CDR3 sequence (DNA): TGTGCCAGCAGTACCGAGGGGACATCGCCGAAGGGCTACACCTTC. The encoded protein is CASSTEGTSPKGYTF.

This clonotype was seen a few times. A read error is possible here, since a much larger clone lies one base away. The CDR3 does not close with the conserved phenylalanine or tryptophan, likely indicating a read error. V and J are TRBV10-3 and TRBJ2-7; TRBD1 aligns across 9 bases. Germline lookup yields CDR1 ENHRY and CDR2 SYGVKD. The CDR3 has 14 amino acids. V lost 6 bases to trimming and J lost 5 bases; unmatched junction nucleotides: 8. DNA of the CDR3: TGTGCCATCAGCAACTTGGGACAGGGTGACGAGCAGTACCTC. It translates to CAISNLGQGDEQYL.

This clonotype occurred many times. This chain connects TRBV7-2 to TRBJ2-1, with 8 positions matching TRBD1. There are 13 residues in the CDR3. J lost 12 bases, V lost 5 bases, and 9 bases had no gene match. CDR1 and CDR2 (germline): SGHTA, FQGNSA. CDR3 nucleotide sequence: TGTGCCAGCAGCCTCGGACAGGGTACCGGGCAGTTCTTC. Translated, it gives CASSLGQGTGQFF.

This clonotype has only a few counts. The genes are TRBV2 and TRBJ1-2; possibly TRBD1 for D (5 bases). Germline V gives CDR1 SNHLY, CDR2 FYNNEI. Trimming took 9 bases from V and 10 from J, leaving 18 bases between them. The CDR3 has 12 amino acids. DNA of the CDR3: TGTGCCAGAAGGCGGGACCTCAGCATCTACACCTTC. Encoded protein: CARRRDLSIYTF.

This clonotype was seen many times. The chain has TRBV2 and TRBJ2-7, with D perhaps TRBD1 (6 bases). V was cut by 5 bases and J by 6 bases, with 11 bases left in between. The CDR3 is made up of 12 amino acids. Germline V gene sequence: CDR1 SNHLY, CDR2 FYNNEI. The chain's CDR3 is CASSLGTFEQYF. The CDR3 DNA is TGTGCCAGCAGTTTAGGGACATTCGAGCAGTACTTC.

This clonotype was seen many times. The chain uses TRBV2 and TRBJ1-6; tentatively, D is TRBD1 (5 bases). This CDR3 is 15 amino acids long. V lost 4 bases to trimming and J lost 5 bases, with 12 bases between them. Germline V gene sequence: CDR1 SNHLY, CDR2 FYNNEI. CDR3 region: CASSGGTAHNSPLHF. CDR3 DNA: TGTGCCAGCAGTGGGGGGACGGCGCATAATTCACCCCTCCACTTT.

There are many counts of this clonotype. A single base separates this from a much larger clone, so it may be a read error. The chain uses TRBV29-1 and TRBJ1-2; D remains unclear. CDR1 and CDR2 from the germline V gene are SQVTM and ANQGSEA. The CDR3 is 10 amino acids. Trimming removed 3 bases from V and 8 bases from J, with 7 bases in between. The CDR3 sequence is CSVDSEGYTF. DNA of the CDR3: TGCAGCGTTGACTCCGAGGGCTACACCTTC.

The V and J genes are TRBV9 and TRBJ2-1; TRBD1 matches 7 bases. V trimming: 3 bases; J trimming: 8 bases; junction bases outside the gene matches: 5. There are 13 residues in the CDR3. Germline assignment: CDR1 SGDLS and CDR2 YYNGEE. In DNA, the CDR3 is TGTGCCAGCAGCGGCAGGACAGGTCATGAGCAGTTCTTC. It yields the protein CASSGRTGHEQFF.

This clonotype has a count of ten or more. The V and J genes are TRBV10-2 and TRBJ2-1; 10 nucleotides match TRBD2. Germline V CDR1 and CDR2: WSHSY, SAAADI. The CDR3 extends over 14 amino acids. V gave up 10 bases and J gave up 7 bases; unmatched junction bases: 10. The CDR3 sequence: CATAAGTSVNEQFF. CDR3 nucleotides: TGCGCCACCGCGGCCGGGACTAGCGTAAATGAGCAGTTCTTC.

This clonotype has more than one count but fewer than ten. The chain combines TRBV6-1 with TRBJ2-3; D remains unclear. The CDR3 length is 16 residues. Per germline, CDR1 MNHNS and CDR2 SASEGT. Trimming pared 3 bases from V and 0 bases from J, leaving 13 bases between. This CDR3 is CASSDLPAPSTDTQYF. The CDR3 DNA is TGTGCCAGCAGTGATTTGCCGGCGCCTAGCACAGATACGCAGTATTTT.

This clonotype was counted once. This rearrangement joins TRBV2 to TRBJ1-2; D is uncertain. The V end was cut by 5 bases, the J end by 5 bases, with 15 bases between. Germline V lookup: CDR1 SNHLY, CDR2 FYNNEI. This CDR3 contains 14 residues. In DNA form, the CDR3 reads TGTGCCAGCAGTAAAGGGTTAGGTGGATATGGCTACACCTTC. This encodes CASSKGLGGYGYTF.

This clonotype was counted a few times. The rearrangement uses TRBV19 and TRBJ2-3; 7 bases align to TRBD2. The V segment lost 9 bases and the J segment 0 bases; nucleotides outside the gene matches: 9. The CDR3 is 15 amino acids. Germline lookup yields CDR1 LNHDA and CDR2 SQIVND (reference sequence). CDR3 nucleotides: TGTGCCAGCGCCCATCGGGGGGTAAGCACAGATACGCAGTATTTT. Protein: CASAHRGVSTDTQYF.

At least ten counts were recorded for this clonotype. The rearrangement uses TRBV24-1 and TRBJ2-7, with D possibly being TRBD1 (6 bases). Germline V gene sequence: CDR1 KGHDR, CDR2 SFDVKD. V lost 9 bases and J lost 3, with 17 bases in between. The CDR3 is 14 residues long. Here the CDR3 reads CATSTSGQFYEQYF. CDR3 in DNA: TGTGCCACCTCAACCTCAGGACAGTTCTACGAGCAGTACTTC.

V is TRBV7-9 and J is TRBJ1-1; D is perhaps TRBD1 (6 bases). Germline loops: CDR1 SEHNR, CDR2 FQNEAQ (reference sequence). The CDR3 loop spans 14 amino acids. V lost 1 base and J lost 8, with 14 bases in between. The CDR3, as DNA: TGTGCCAGCAGCTTAGTAGGGGGGGTAGGGGAAGCTTTCTTT. Its protein product is CASSLVGGVGEAFF.

Only a few counts were recorded for this clonotype. The chain combines TRBV12-3 or TRBV12-4 with TRBJ2-5, with D possibly being TRBD2 (5 bases). This CDR3 region has 15 residues. V lost 3 bases, J lost 2 bases, and 13 bases lay in between. The CDR3 loop reads CASSLAGVPQETQYF. CDR3 DNA: TGTGCCAGCAGTTTGGCCGGGGTCCCACAAGAGACCCAGTACTTC.

This clonotype appeared a few times. The chain employs TRBV6-5 and TRBJ1-1; D remains unclear. The CDR3 has 13 amino acids. Per the germline V gene, CDR1 is MNHEY and CDR2 is SVGAGI. Trimming cost V 7 bases and J 1 base, with 10 bases left between them. CDR3 DNA: TGTGCCAGCACCACCCCCCCGAACACTGAAGCTTTCTTT. As protein: CASTTPPNTEAFF.

The V gene is TRBV10-3, the J gene TRBJ2-7; D possibly corresponds to TRBD2 (6 bases). The CDR3 sequence is 14 residues long. Germline assignment: CDR1 ENHRY and CDR2 SYGVKD. The ends were cut back, 4 bases at V and 2 bases at J, with 12 bases in the middle. The CDR3 DNA reads as TGTGCCATCAGTGGACCCGGGACTCCCTACGAGCAGTACTTC. This sequence encodes CAISGPGTPYEQYF.